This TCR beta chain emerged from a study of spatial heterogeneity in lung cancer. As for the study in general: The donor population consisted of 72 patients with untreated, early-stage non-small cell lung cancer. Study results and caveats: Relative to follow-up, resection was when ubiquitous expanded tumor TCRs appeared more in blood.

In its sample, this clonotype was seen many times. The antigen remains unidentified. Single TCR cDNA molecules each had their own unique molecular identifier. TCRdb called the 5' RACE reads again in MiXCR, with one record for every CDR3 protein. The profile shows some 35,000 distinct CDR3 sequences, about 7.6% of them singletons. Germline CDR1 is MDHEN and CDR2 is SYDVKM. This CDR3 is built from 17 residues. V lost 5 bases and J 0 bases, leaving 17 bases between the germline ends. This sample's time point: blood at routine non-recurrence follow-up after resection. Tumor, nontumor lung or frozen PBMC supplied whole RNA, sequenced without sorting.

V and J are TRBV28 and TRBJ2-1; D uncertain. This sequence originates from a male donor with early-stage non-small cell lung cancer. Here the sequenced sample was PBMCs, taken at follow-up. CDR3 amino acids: CASSEAGPRRSYNEQFF. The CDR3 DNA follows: TGTGCCAGCAGTGAGGCTGGGCCGCGACGCTCCTACAATGAGCAGTTCTTC.